These 17 T cell receptor beta chains share one sample of origin, sequenced in a study of breast tumors, draining lymph nodes, adjacent tissues. MiXCR, run by TCRdb on the multiplex PCR reads, gives a single entry per CDR3 protein. The data hold about 15,000 distinct CDR3 sequences, with roughly 55% observed a single time. Material for sequencing was tumor-adjacent breast tissue. These receptor sequences come from a female donor with breast cancer. Some clones in this sample may be carry-over from other donors' samples.

This clonotype was detected many times. The chain combines TRBV2 with TRBJ2-5; either TRBD1 or TRBD2 may fit D (5 bases each). Germline assignment: CDR1 SNHLY and CDR2 FYNNEI. The CDR3 loop spans 13 amino acids. Trimming stripped 8 bases from V and 4 bases from J, with 14 bases between. The CDR3 loop reads CASDAWGIETQYF. CDR3 nucleotides: TGTGCCAGCGATGCTTGGGGGATAGAGACCCAGTACTTC.

Sample share makes this clonotype medium-sized. This chain connects TRBV20-1 to TRBJ1-2, with 7 bases identical to TRBD1. Germline CDR1 is DFQATT and CDR2 is SNEGSKA (reference sequence). This CDR3 region has 13 residues. V was clipped by 6 bases and J by 8 bases; unmatched bases: 12. CDR3 residues: CSALTTGIRGYTF. CDR3 nucleotides: TGCAGTGCCCTGACGACAGGGATAAGGGGCTACACCTTC.

The V call is TRBV5-4, the J call TRBJ2-1; D not certain. From germline, CDR1 is SGHNT and CDR2 YYREEE (reference sequence). Deletions cut 2 bases from V and 5 bases from J, with 8 bases between. CDR3 size: 13 residues. The CDR3 spells CASSFRPNNEQFF. In DNA form, the CDR3 reads TGTGCCAGCAGCTTTAGGCCCAACAATGAGCAGTTCTTC.

The rearrangement joins TRBV15 to TRBJ2-7; 10 bases align to TRBD2. CDR1 and CDR2 from the germline V gene are LNHNV and YYDKDF (reference sequence). The V gene end was trimmed by 4 bases and the J gene end by 11 bases; junction bases not matched to a gene: 14. The CDR3 contains 15 residues. In DNA form, the CDR3 reads TGTGCCACCAGCACAAGGGGCCCAGCGGGAGGGGACAAGTACTTC. Translated: CATSTRGPAGGDKYF.

A single count supports this clonotype. The V call is TRBV6-6, the J call TRBJ1-4; no clear D gene. This CDR3 spans 12 amino acids. V was clipped by 6 bases and J by 5 bases, with 7 bases between them. Looked up from germline, CDR1 is MNHNY and CDR2 is SVGAGI (reference sequence). The CDR3 nucleotides read TGTGCCAGCAGGCCGGGGAATGAAAAACTGTTTTTT. Amino acids: CASRPGNEKLFF.

This chain connects TRBV15 to TRBJ2-1; D possibly corresponds to TRBD1 (5 bases). This CDR3 contains 14 residues. CDR1 LNHNV and CDR2 YYDKDF come from the germline V gene (reference sequence). Between the trimmed V and J ends, which lost 6 bases and 8 bases, there was a span of 17 bases. Here the CDR3 reads CATSFRVQGHEQFF. CDR3 bases: TGTGCCACCAGTTTCCGGGTTCAGGGTCATGAGCAGTTCTTC.

The J gene is TRBJ2-7, the V gene TRBV15; D is perhaps TRBD1 (5 bases). V was pared by 0 bases and J by 2 bases, with 11 bases between. The CDR3 contains 15 residues. Germline lookup yields CDR1 LNHNV and CDR2 YYDKDF (reference sequence). The CDR3 reads CATSRDVGLAYEQYF. CDR3 in DNA: TGTGCCACCAGCAGAGATGTGGGGCTGGCCTACGAGCAGTACTTC.

The J gene is TRBJ2-6, the V gene TRBV5-6; 10 positions match TRBD1. Per the germline V gene, CDR1 is SGHDT and CDR2 is YYEEEE. V shed 3 bases, J shed 4 bases, and the junction held 13 bases outside the gene matches. The CDR3 covers 19 residues. The CDR3 DNA is TGTGCCAGCAGCTCCTTCATTAGGACAGGGGGTGAAGGGGCCAACGTCCTGACTTTC. Translating gives CASSSFIRTGGEGANVLTF.

This clonotype showed up many times. Just one base apart from a much larger clone, this may be a read error. V gene TRBV7-2 combines with J gene TRBJ2-5; TRBD1 or TRBD2 may be the D gene (5 bases each). Germline CDR1 is SGHTA and CDR2 is FQGNSA. The CDR3 length is 15 residues. CDR3 bases: TGTGCCAGCAGCCAACTCGGGGCTATCCAAGAGACCCAGCACTTC. Translating it yields CASSQLGAIQETQHF.

A word on this clonotype: In this CDR3 the conserved last residue, phenylalanine or tryptophan, is missing, so a read error is likely. V is TRBV7-3 and J is TRBJ2-7; tentative D call: TRBD2 (6 bases). Trimming removed 3 bases at V and 3 bases at J, with 12 bases between. The CDR3 sequence is 14 residues long. From germline, CDR1 is SGHTA and CDR2 FQGTGA. The CDR3 DNA reads as TGTGCCAGCAGCTTCTCCCGGGGGAACTACGAGCAGTACCTC. This codes for CASSFSRGNYEQYL.

In its sample, this clonotype was seen many times. This chain joins TRBV9 and TRBJ2-3; no definite D call. CDR1 is SGDLS, CDR2 YYNGEE, per germline. The CDR3 sequence is 18 residues long. V was cut by 0 bases and J by 0 bases, with 17 bases left in between. The CDR3 DNA reads as TGTGCCAGCAGCGTAGCTACGTCAGTTATAACTAGCACAGATACGCAGTATTTT. Amino acid sequence: CASSVATSVITSTDTQYF.

The chain links TRBV29-1 to TRBJ1-2, with a possible D match to TRBD1 (6 bases). This CDR3 comprises 14 residues. The V end lost 1 base, the J end lost 0 bases, and 9 bases lay between the germline ends. CDR1 is SQVTM and CDR2 is ANQGSEA in the germline V gene. The CDR3, as DNA: TGCAGCGTTGAAGGCAGGACAGCTAACTATGGCTACACCTTC. Translating gives CSVEGRTANYGYTF. Based on the CDR3 plus reference TRBV29-1 and TRBJ1-2, the full variable domain is SAVISQKPSRDICQRGTSLTIQCQVDSQVTMMFWYRQQPGQSLTLIATANQGSEATYESGFVIDKFPISRPNLTFSTLTVSNMSPEDSSIYLCSVEGRTANYGYTFGSGTRLTVV.

This clonotype is termed medium-sized (0.01 to 0.1%). The junction departs from the called germline gene at one end, perhaps through a read error. This chain joins TRBV20-1 and TRBJ2-7, with 12 bases matching TRBD2. Germline CDR1 is DFQATT and CDR2 is SNEGSKA (reference sequence). This CDR3 has 12 residues. CDR3 protein: CSASGGANEQYF. The CDR3, as DNA: TGCAGCGCTAGCGGGGGGGCCAACGAGCAGTACTTC.

This chain connects TRBV28 to TRBJ1-5, with no clear D. The CDR3 is made up of 12 amino acids. V was trimmed by 6 bases and J by 6 bases, leaving 9 bases between them. Germline CDR1 and CDR2: MDHEN and SYDVKM. Written as DNA, the CDR3 is TGTGCCAGCAGCCCTTGGAGTCAGCCCCAGCATTTT. Its translation is CASSPWSQPQHF.

As concerns this clonotype: A much larger clone lies a single base off, so this may be a read error. The chain links TRBV7-7 to TRBJ1-6; D is unclear. Per the germline V gene, CDR1 is SSHAT and CDR2 is FNYEAQ (reference sequence). The CDR3 has 13 amino acids. The CDR3 protein is CASSPSQNSSLHF. The CDR3 DNA is TGTGCTAGCAGCCCGAGTCAGAATTCATCCCTCCACTTT. Together with reference TRBV7-7 and TRBJ1-6, the CDR3 gives the full variable domain: GAGVSQSPRYKVTKRGQDVTLRCDPISSHATLYWYQQALGQGPEFLTYFNYEAQPDKSGLPSDRFSAERPEGSISTLTIQRTEQRDSAMYRCASSPSQNSSLHFGNGTRLTVT.

This clonotype was detected only once. The chain uses TRBV20-1 and TRBJ2-1; 7 bases match TRBD1. CDR1 and CDR2 from the germline V gene are DFQATT and SNEGSKA (reference sequence). This CDR3 region has 16 residues. V shed 5 bases, J shed 0 bases, and the junction held 10 bases outside the gene matches. The CDR3 DNA reads TGCAGTGCTCCCCCGATAGGGACAGCCTCCTACAATGAGCAGTTCTTC. Translated, it gives CSAPPIGTASYNEQFF.

This clonotype was seen a few times. V gene TRBV2 combines with J gene TRBJ1-5; no clear D. Trimming cost V 3 bases and J 0 bases, with 6 bases left between them. CDR3 length: 14 amino acids. From germline, CDR1 is SNHLY and CDR2 FYNNEI. This chain's CDR3 is CASSDYLSNQPQHF. The CDR3 DNA follows: TGTGCCAGCAGTGATTACCTTAGCAATCAGCCCCAGCATTTT.